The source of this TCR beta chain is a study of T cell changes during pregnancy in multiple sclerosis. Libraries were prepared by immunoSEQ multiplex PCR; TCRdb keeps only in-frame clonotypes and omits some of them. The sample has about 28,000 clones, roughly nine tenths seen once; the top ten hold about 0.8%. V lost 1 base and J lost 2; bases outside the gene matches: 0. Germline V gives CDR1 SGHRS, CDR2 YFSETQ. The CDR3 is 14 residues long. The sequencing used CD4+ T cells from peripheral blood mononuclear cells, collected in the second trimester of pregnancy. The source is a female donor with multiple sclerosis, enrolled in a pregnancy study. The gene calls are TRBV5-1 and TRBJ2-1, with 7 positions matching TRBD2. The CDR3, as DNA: TGCGCCAGCAGCTTGAGCGGGACCTACAATGAGCAGTTCTTC. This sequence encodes CASSLSGTYNEQFF.